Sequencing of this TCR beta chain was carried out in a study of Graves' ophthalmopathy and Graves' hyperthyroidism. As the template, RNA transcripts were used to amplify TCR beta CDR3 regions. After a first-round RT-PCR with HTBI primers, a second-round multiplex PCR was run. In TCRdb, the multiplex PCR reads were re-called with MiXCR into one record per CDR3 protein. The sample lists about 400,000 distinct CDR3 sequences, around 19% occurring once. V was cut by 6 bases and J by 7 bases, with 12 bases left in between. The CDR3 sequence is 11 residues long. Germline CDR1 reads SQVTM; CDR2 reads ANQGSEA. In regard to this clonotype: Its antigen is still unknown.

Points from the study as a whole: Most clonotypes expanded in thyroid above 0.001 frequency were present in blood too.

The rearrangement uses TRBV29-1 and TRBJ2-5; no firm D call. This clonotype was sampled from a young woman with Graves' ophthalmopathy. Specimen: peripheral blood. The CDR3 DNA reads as TGCAGCGTCGAGTACCTGGGGACCCAGTACTTC. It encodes CSVEYLGTQYF.